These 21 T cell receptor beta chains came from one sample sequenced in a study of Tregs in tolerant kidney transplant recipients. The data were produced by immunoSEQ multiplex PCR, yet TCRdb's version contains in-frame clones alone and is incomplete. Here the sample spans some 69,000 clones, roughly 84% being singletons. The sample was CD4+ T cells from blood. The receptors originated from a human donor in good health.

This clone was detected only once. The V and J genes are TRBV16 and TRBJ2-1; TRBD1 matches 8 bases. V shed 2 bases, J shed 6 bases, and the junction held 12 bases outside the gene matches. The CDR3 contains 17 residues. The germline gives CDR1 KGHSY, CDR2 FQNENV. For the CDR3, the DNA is TGTGCCAGCAGCCAAGTTCGTCGGCCAGGGGGCTTCAATGAGCAGTTCTTC. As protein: CASSQVRRPGGFNEQFF. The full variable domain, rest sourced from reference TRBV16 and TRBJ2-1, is GEEVAQTPKHLVRGEGQKAKLYCAPIKGHSYVFWYQQVLKNEFKFLISFQNENVFDETGMPKERFSAKCLPNSPCSLEIQATKLEDSAVYFCASSQVRRPGGFNEQFFGPGTRLTVL.

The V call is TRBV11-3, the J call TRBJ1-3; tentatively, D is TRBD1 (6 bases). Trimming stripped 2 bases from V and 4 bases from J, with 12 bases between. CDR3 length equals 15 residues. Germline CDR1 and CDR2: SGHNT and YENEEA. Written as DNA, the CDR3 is TGTGCCAGCAGCTTATGGGGGCACATCGGAAACACCATATATTTT. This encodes CASSLWGHIGNTIYF.

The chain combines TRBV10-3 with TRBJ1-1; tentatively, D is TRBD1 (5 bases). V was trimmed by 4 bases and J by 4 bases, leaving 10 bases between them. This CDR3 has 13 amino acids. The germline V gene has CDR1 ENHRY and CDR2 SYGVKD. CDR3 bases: TGTGCCATCAGTGCGGGGGGGAGCACTGAAGCTTTCTTT. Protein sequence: CAISAGGSTEAFF.

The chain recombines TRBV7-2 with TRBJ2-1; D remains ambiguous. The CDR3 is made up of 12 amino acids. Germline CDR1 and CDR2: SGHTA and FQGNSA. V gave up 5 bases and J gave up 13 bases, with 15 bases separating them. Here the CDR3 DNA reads TGTGCCAGCAGCCCGGTGGAGATCGATCAGTTCTTC. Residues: CASSPVEIDQFF.

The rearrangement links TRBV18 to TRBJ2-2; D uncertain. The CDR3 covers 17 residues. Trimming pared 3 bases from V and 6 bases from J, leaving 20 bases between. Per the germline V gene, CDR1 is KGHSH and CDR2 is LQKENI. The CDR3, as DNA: TGTGCCAGCTCACCCGATCCACAGCTGGCTCGGGCCGGGGAGCTGTTTTTT. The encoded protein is CASSPDPQLARAGELFF.

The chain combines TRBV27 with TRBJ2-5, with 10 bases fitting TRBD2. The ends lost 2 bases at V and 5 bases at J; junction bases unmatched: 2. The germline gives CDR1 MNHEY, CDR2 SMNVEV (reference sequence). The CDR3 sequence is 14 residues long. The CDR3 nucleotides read TGTGCCAGCAGTTTACTAGCGGGAGATGAGACCCAGTACTTC. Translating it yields CASSLLAGDETQYF.

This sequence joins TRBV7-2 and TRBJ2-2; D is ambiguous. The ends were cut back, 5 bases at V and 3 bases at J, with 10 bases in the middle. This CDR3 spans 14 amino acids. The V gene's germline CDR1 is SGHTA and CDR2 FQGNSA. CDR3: CASSVQPYTGELFF. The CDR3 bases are TGTGCCAGCAGCGTCCAGCCGTACACCGGGGAGCTGTTTTTT.

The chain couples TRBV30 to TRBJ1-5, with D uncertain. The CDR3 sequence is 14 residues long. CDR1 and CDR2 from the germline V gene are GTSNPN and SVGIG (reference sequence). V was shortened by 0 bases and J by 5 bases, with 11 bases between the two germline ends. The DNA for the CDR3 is TGTGCCTGGAGTGTAGGCAGGCGGGATCAGCCCCAGCATTTT. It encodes CAWSVGRRDQPQHF.

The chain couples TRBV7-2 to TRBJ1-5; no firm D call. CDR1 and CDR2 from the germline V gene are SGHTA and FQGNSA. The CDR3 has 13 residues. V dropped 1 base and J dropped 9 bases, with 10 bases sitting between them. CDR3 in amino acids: CASSLVAAGPQHF. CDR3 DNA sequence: TGTGCCAGCAGCTTAGTGGCCGCAGGGCCCCAGCATTTT.

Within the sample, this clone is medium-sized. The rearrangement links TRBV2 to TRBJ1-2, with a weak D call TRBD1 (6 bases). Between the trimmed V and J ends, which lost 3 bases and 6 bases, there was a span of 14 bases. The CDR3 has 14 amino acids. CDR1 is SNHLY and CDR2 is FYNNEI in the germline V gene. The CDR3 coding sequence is TGTGCCAGCAGTGAGGGGGGCTCGCCTAATGGCTACACCTTC. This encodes CASSEGGSPNGYTF.

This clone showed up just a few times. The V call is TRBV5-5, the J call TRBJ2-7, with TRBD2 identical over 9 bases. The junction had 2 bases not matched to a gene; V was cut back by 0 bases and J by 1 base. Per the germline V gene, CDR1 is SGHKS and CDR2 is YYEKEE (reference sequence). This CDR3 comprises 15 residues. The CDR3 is CASSLVLAGSYEQYF. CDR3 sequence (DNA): TGTGCCAGCAGCTTGGTCCTAGCGGGATCCTACGAGCAGTACTTC.

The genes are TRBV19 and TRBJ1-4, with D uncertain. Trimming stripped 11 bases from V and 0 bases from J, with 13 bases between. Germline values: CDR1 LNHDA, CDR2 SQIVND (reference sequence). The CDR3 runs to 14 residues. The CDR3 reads CACTRAATNEKLFF. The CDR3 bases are TGTGCCTGTACTCGGGCCGCAACTAATGAAAAACTGTTTTTT.

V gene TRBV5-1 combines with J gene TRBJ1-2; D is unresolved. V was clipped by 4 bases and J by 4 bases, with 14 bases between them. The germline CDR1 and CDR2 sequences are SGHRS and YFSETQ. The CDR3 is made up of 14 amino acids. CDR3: CASSPDTLIYGYTF. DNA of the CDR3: TGCGCCAGCAGCCCCGACACCCTAATCTATGGCTACACCTTC.

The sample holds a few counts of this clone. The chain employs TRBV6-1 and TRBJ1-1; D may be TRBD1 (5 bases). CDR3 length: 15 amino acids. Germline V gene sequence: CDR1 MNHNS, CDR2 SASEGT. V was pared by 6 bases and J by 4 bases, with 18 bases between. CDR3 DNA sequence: TGTGCCAGCAGGAGGGGAGAGGAGCCAGGCACTGAAGCTTTCTTT. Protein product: CASRRGEEPGTEAFF.

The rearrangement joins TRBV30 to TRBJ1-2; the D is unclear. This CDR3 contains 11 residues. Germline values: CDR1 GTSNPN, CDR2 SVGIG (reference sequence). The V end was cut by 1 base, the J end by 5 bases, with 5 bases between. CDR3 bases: TGTGCCTGGAGTGGGGGTTATGGCTACACCTTC. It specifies CAWSGGYGYTF.

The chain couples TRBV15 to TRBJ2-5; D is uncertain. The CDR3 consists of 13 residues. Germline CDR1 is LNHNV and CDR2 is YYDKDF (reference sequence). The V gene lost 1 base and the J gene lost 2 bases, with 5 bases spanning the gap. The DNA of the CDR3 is TGTGCCACCAGCAGAGCCCCTCAAGAGACCCAGTACTTC. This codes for CATSRAPQETQYF.

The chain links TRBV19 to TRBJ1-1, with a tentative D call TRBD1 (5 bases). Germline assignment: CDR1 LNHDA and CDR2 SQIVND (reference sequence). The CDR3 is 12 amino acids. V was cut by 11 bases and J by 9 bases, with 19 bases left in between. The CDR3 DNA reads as TGTGCCGCAGTACCCAAGCGGGGGAAAGCTTTCTTT. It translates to CAAVPKRGKAFF.

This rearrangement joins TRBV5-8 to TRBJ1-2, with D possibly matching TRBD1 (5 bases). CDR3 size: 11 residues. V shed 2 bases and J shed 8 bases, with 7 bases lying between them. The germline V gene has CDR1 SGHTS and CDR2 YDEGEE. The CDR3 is CASSFRDGYTF. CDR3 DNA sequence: TGTGCCAGCAGCTTCAGGGACGGCTACACCTTC.

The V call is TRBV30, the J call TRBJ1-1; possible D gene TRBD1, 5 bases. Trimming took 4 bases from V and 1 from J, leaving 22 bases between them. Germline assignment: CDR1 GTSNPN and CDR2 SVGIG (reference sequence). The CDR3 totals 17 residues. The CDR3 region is CAWTQSLRDGWNTEAFF. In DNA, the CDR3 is TGTGCCTGGACTCAATCCCTCAGGGACGGTTGGAACACTGAAGCTTTCTTT.

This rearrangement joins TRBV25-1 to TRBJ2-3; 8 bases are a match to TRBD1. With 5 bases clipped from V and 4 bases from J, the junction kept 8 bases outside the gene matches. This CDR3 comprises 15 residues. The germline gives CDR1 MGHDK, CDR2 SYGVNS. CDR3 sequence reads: CASSSSDRVADTQYF. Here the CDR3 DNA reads TGTGCCAGCAGTTCGTCGGACAGGGTGGCAGATACGCAGTATTTT.

The CDR3 DNA follows: TGCGCCAGCAGCCTAGCGGGACTAGCGGGCGCTTGGGGTCCCACAGATACGCAGTATTTT. Its translation is CASSLAGLAGAWGPTDTQYF. V usage is TRBV4-1 and J usage is TRBJ2-3; 12 bases fit TRBD2. Germline V CDR1 and CDR2: MGHRA, YSYEKL. V gave up 4 bases and J gave up 2 bases; unmatched junction bases: 16. The CDR3 contains 20 residues.